The T cell receptor (beta chain) described here comes from a study of cytomegalovirus exposure and HLA in healthy donors (dated by TCRdb to 2015 to 2018). Context from the whole study: The 700 or so repertoires of the first cohort and the approximately 110 validation repertoires were produced on the same platform, according to a later analysis. A separate validation cohort of more than 100 different subjects was used in addition to the approximately 610-subject first cohort. High-throughput TCR immunosequencing, statistical association of individual TCRs with disease status, and machine learning were combined to predict cytomegalovirus infection status. The study was designed to test whether signatures of past pathogen exposure could be identified by cataloging public T cell receptors. General conclusions and limits of the study: While some public TCRs were present in many individuals, most TCR sequences turned up only very rarely across donors. All 120 or so repertoires were used to score co-occurrence in the validation cohort in a later analysis, because that analysis had no HLA typing for the cohort. The authors suggested that the approach could potentially be extended to other disease states and immunological phenotypes. A total of roughly 160 TCR beta chains were listed by the study as associated with cytomegalovirus. In vitro tests confirmed that three of the cytomegalovirus-associated TCR beta chains recognize cytomegalovirus antigens. Subsequent analysis determined that TCRs grouped into clusters in the first cohort also showed a tendency toward co-occurrence across the 130 or so validation repertoires, and 90% to 95% of cluster scores exceeded 0. The classifier was reported to diagnose cytomegalovirus status with high specificity and sensitivity in both the original cohort and the validation cohort.

Counted from cysteine to phenylalanine, this CDR3 has 15 amino acids. The sequence is cut down to CDR3 DNA, 45 bases in frame from base 1. CDR1 and CDR2 are drawn from the germline V gene: SNHLY, FYNNEI. Cut back by 7 bases and 0 bases, the V and J ends lie 16 bases apart. The donors were included in the validation cohort of 90 to 150 subjects, a group kept apart from the approximately 700-subject first cohort. The library was produced with the immunoSEQ multiplex PCR assay. On the authors' methods: A statistical classification framework was developed to diagnose cytomegalovirus status using the catalog of TCR beta chain sequences. TCRdb provides this immuneACCESS table in a form limited to in-frame rearrangements. Some clones are lacking; in checked studies, under half of them reflect an unresolved V gene, and why the rest are absent is not known. For V, J and clone size, that table is used; D and trimming come from the DNA. Across this sample there are about 360,000 clones, with about nine tenths seen only once. Clones ranked in the top ten supply 0.8% to 0.85% of the sample.

Note on this clone: Its cognate antigen has yet to be identified. Qualities for individual bases were not recorded, and no much larger clone is one base off.

Input material: PBMCs. The receptor's source is a woman between 18 and 29 years old in good health and CMV-seronegative. The chain links TRBV2 with TRBJ2-7; TRBD1 is a weak D gene call, 6 bases matching. The DNA sequence follows: TGTGCCAGCACCGAATCAGGGGCCTCCTCCTACGAGCAGTACTTC. Its translation reads: CASTESGASSYEQYF. This CDR3, with the reference TRBV2 and TRBJ2-7 proteins standing in past its ends, gives the full variable domain EPEVTQTPSHQVTQMGQEVILRCVPISNHLYFYWYRQILGQKVEFLVSFYNNEISEKSEIFDDQFSVERPDGSNFTLKIRSTKLEDSAMYFCASTESGASSYEQYFGPGTRLTVT.